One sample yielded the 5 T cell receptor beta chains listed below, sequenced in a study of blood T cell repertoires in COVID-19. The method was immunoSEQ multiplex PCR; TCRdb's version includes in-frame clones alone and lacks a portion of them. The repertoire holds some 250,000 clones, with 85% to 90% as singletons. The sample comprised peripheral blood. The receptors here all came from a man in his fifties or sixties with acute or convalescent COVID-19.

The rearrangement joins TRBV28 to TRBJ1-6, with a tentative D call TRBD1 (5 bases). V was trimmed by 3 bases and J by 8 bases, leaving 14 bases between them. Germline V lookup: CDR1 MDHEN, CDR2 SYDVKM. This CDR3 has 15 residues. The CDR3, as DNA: TGTGCCAGCAGTTTGTTAGATCGGGGGGATTCACCCCTCCACTTT. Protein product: CASSLLDRGDSPLHF.

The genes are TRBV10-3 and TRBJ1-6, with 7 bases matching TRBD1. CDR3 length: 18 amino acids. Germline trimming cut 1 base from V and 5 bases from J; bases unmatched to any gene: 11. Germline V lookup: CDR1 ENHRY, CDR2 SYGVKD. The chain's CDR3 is CAISEFGGTELDNSPLHF. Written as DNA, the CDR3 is TGTGCCATCAGTGAGTTTGGGGGGACAGAGCTTGATAATTCACCCCTCCACTTT.

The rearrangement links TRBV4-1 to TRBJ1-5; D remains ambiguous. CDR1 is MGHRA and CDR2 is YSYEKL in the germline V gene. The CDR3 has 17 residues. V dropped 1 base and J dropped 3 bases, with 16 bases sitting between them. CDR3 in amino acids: CASSQAASVRDNQPQHF. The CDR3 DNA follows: TGCGCCAGCAGCCAAGCTGCGAGTGTGAGGGACAATCAGCCCCAGCATTTT.

The CDR3 region has the DNA TGTGCCAGCAGCTTACTGCGGGGTTCGAGGGGTGAGCAGTTCTTC. This codes for CASSLLRGSRGEQFF. The V gene is TRBV11-3, the J gene TRBJ2-1; D perhaps matches TRBD2 (6 bases). Germline V CDR1 and CDR2: SGHNT, YENEEA. The V end lost 2 bases, the J end lost 9 bases, and 17 bases lay between the germline ends. CDR3 length equals 15 residues.

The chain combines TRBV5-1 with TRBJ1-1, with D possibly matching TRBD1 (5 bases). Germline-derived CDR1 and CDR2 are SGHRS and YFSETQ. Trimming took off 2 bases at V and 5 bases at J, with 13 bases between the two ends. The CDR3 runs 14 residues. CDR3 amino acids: CASSFGHQGTEAFF. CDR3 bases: TGCGCCAGCAGCTTCGGGCACCAGGGAACTGAAGCTTTCTTT.